This TCR beta chain was sequenced for a study of T cell repertoires in cytomegalovirus infection. About the study: Evidence of both CMV infection and a matching HLA type came from public TCR beta signatures.

The study's findings and limits: There were HLA-C-restricted CMV-specific TCR beta clonotypes dominating the ex vivo response. The study identified carriers of CMV plus the relevant HLA from cumulative public TCR beta family frequency.

This clonotype came up many times. The target antigen is unknown. Germline values: CDR1 SGHTA, CDR2 FQGNSA. The V end lost 1 base, the J end lost 4 bases, and 17 bases lay between the germline ends. CDR3 length: 16 amino acids. TCRdb re-called the reads with MiXCR, one entry per CDR3 protein. The sample lists 250,000 or so distinct CDR3 sequences, 15% to 20% seen once, with less than 50% in the top ten. The sequence derives from a human donor in good health (CMV status not recorded). Some clones in this sample may be carry-over from other donors' samples. The chain recombines TRBV7-2 with TRBJ2-7; possible D gene TRBD1, 5 bases. What was sequenced was CD8+ T cells from PBMCs. CDR3 sequence: CASSLDRQPSGYEQYF. The DNA of the CDR3 is TGTGCCAGCAGCTTAGACAGGCAGCCTTCTGGTTACGAGCAGTACTTC. The full variable domain, completed using reference TRBV7-2 and TRBJ2-7, is GAGVSQSPSNKVTEKGKDVELRCDPISGHTALYWYRQSLGQGLEFLIYFQGNSAPDKSGLPSDRFSAERTGGSVSTLTIQRTQQEDSAVYLCASSLDRQPSGYEQYFGPGTRLTVT.